This entry lists 16 T cell receptor beta chains sequenced from one sample in a study of blood T cell repertoires in COVID-19. The protocol was immunoSEQ multiplex PCR, while the TCRdb copy is restricted to in-frame clones and leaves out a portion. The sample consists of some 240,000 clones, about 81% of them appearing once. Sequenced input: PBMCs or T cells enriched from blood (not recorded which). Receptor source: a man between 25 and 39 years old with acute COVID-19.

In this sample, this clone turned up once. This rearrangement joins TRBV6-5 to TRBJ1-1; D not certain. Trimming removed 5 bases at V and 0 bases at J, with 10 bases between. Germline V gene lookup returns CDR1 MNHEY and CDR2 SVGAGI. CDR3 length equals 14 residues. The CDR3 coding sequence is TGTGCCAGCAGTCCATCCGGGGTGAACACTGAAGCTTTCTTT. Translation: CASSPSGVNTEAFF.

The genes are TRBV6-2 or TRBV6-3 and TRBJ2-5; the match to TRBD2 covers 11 bases. Germline CDR1 reads MNHEY; CDR2 reads SVGEGT. V lost 6 bases and J lost 2; bases outside the gene matches: 2. The CDR3 totals 14 residues. The CDR3, as DNA: TGTGCCAGCAGCGGGACTAGCGGACAAGAGACCCAGTACTTC. As protein: CASSGTSGQETQYF.

This clone was recorded at least ten times. V usage is TRBV27 and J usage is TRBJ1-4; TRBD1 aligns across 7 bases. Germline CDR1 reads MNHEY; CDR2 reads SMNVEV (reference sequence). Trimming took 2 bases from V and 8 from J; bases not matched to a gene: 8. CDR3 length: 15 amino acids. CDR3 amino acids: CASSLRGRGDEKLFF. The DNA for the CDR3 is TGTGCCAGCAGTTTAAGGGGGCGCGGGGACGAAAAACTGTTTTTT.

This chain links TRBV30 with TRBJ2-7, with a weak D call TRBD2 (5 bases). V lost 0 bases and J 0 bases, leaving 6 bases between the germline ends. This CDR3 has 13 amino acids. Germline V gene sequence: CDR1 GTSNPN, CDR2 SVGIG (reference sequence). CDR3 in DNA: TGTGCCTGGAGTGTCAGCGGCTCCTACGAGCAGTACGTC. Translating it yields CAWSVSGSYEQYV.

CDR3 amino acids: CASSIGASGGETQYF. As DNA, the CDR3 is TGTGCCAGTAGTATAGGGGCTAGCGGGGGAGAGACCCAGTACTTC. This chain uses TRBV19 with TRBJ2-5; 10 bases match TRBD2. Germline V CDR1 and CDR2: LNHDA, SQIVND (reference sequence). V gave up 1 base and J gave up 4 bases; unmatched junction bases: 3. This CDR3 is 15 amino acids long.

About this clone: A junction boundary mismatches the germline segment, possibly from a read error. This chain uses TRBV4-1 with TRBJ1-2, with 7 bases identical to TRBD1. CDR1 and CDR2 from the germline V gene are MGHRA and YSYEKL. The CDR3 has 15 residues. The DNA for the CDR3 is TGCGCCACCAGCCGACAGGGAAGATGGTTCTATGGCTACACCTTC. Its protein is CATSRQGRWFYGYTF.

The V gene is TRBV16, the J gene TRBJ1-2; tentatively, D is TRBD1 (6 bases). Germline CDR1 is KGHSY and CDR2 is FQNENV. The germline V and J ends were trimmed by 0 bases and 4 bases, with 15 bases remaining between them. The length of the CDR3 is 16 residues. CDR3 DNA sequence: TGTGCCAGCAGCCAATCGAGGGGGGGCGCTTCCTATGGCTACACCTTC. Encoded protein: CASSQSRGGASYGYTF.

The chain joins TRBV7-2 to TRBJ1-6, with TRBD1 as a possible D gene (6 bases). This CDR3 is built from 17 residues. V dropped 2 bases and J dropped 0 bases, with 11 bases sitting between them. Germline CDR1 and CDR2: SGHTA and FQGNSA. CDR3 residues: CASSLTGTGSYNSPLHF. Here the CDR3 DNA reads TGTGCCAGCAGCTTAACAGGGACCGGCTCCTATAATTCACCCCTCCACTTT.

This chain links TRBV5-6 with TRBJ1-1, with a tentative D call TRBD1 (6 bases). Germline CDR1 reads SGHDT; CDR2 reads YYEEEE. CDR3 size: 15 residues. Trimming took off 4 bases at V and 6 bases at J, with 19 bases between the two ends. CDR3: CASSPRLQGSPEAFF. CDR3 DNA sequence: TGTGCCAGCAGCCCGAGACTACAGGGATCCCCTGAAGCTTTCTTT.

The rearrangement uses TRBV5-5 and TRBJ1-6, with D unresolved. CDR1 is SGHKS, CDR2 YYEKEE, per germline (reference sequence). V lost 4 bases and J 3 bases, leaving 14 bases between the germline ends. This CDR3 has 16 amino acids. Written as DNA, the CDR3 is TGTGCCAGCAGCCGGAGCCAACTTGGCTATAATTCACCCCTCCACTTT. It translates to CASSRSQLGYNSPLHF.

This clone turned up a few times. The chain is built from TRBV6-4 and TRBJ2-2; D is ambiguous. V dropped 4 bases and J dropped 6 bases, with 9 bases sitting between them. The CDR3 is made up of 13 amino acids. CDR1 is MRHNA, CDR2 SNTAGT, per germline. The CDR3 bases are TGTGCCAGCAGTGGGGCCAGGTCCGGGGAGCTGTTTTTT. Amino acid sequence: CASSGARSGELFF.

This clone was seen just once. This chain links TRBV3-1 (or the pseudogene TRBV3-2) with TRBJ2-1; D may be TRBD2 (6 bases). Germline CDR1 is LGHDT and CDR2 is YNNKEL (reference sequence). This CDR3 comprises 14 residues. Trimming pared 4 bases from V and 4 bases from J, leaving 11 bases between. For the CDR3, the DNA is TGTGCCAGCAGCCGGGACTTGGGTTACAATGAGCAGTTCTTC. Translation gives CASSRDLGYNEQFF.

The CDR3 loop reads CASRQSNQPQHF. The CDR3 DNA sequence: TGTGCCAGCAGGCAGAGCAATCAGCCCCAGCATTTT. This sequence joins TRBV28 and TRBJ1-5; D is uncertain. Trimming left V 6 bases short and J 1 base short, with 4 bases between. The germline gives CDR1 MDHEN, CDR2 SYDVKM. CDR3 length: 12 residues. Based on the CDR3 plus reference TRBV28 and TRBJ1-5, the full variable domain is DVKVTQSSRYLVKRTGEKVFLECVQDMDHENMFWYRQDPGLGLRLIYFSYDVKMKEKGDIPEGYSVSREKKERFSLILESASTNQTSMYLCASRQSNQPQHFGDGTRLSIL.

V gene TRBV27 combines with J gene TRBJ1-5; D gene uncertain. CDR1 MNHEY and CDR2 SMNVEV come from the germline V gene (reference sequence). CDR3 size: 14 residues. V was cut by 7 bases and J by 1 base, with 11 bases left in between. CDR3 sequence (DNA): TGTGCCAGCACCCCTGCGGGGAGCAATCAGCCCCAGCATTTT. This sequence encodes CASTPAGSNQPQHF.

This rearrangement joins TRBV5-6 to TRBJ2-2; 8 bases match TRBD2. V trimming: 5 bases; J trimming: 4 bases; junction bases outside the gene matches: 16. This CDR3 has 18 residues. The germline V gene encodes CDR1 SGHDT and CDR2 YYEEEE. This CDR3 reads CASSFTTLAGSGTGELFF. For the CDR3, the DNA is TGTGCCAGCAGTTTTACCACCTTAGCGGGATCGGGCACCGGGGAGCTGTTTTTT.

This chain joins TRBV11-2 and TRBJ2-5, with D perhaps TRBD1 (6 bases). Germline V lookup: CDR1 SGHAT, CDR2 FQNNGV. Between the trimmed V and J ends, which lost 5 bases and 5 bases, there was a span of 21 bases. This CDR3 comprises 16 residues. The CDR3 spells CASSHRDTGLRETQYF. Written as DNA, the CDR3 is TGTGCCAGCAGCCACCGGGACACAGGCCTAAGGGAGACCCAGTACTTC.